This T cell receptor beta chain was sequenced during a study of T cells after yellow fever vaccination. Study as a whole: For low cell numbers, libraries were made with SMART-Seq v4 Ultra Low Input.

The germline gives CDR1 SGHAT, CDR2 FQNNGV. J gave up 2 bases and V 4 bases, and 2 bases lay outside the gene matches. CDR3 length equals 13 residues. TCRdb redid the calling of the 5' RACE reads with MiXCR, one entry per CDR3 protein. This table holds about 120,000 distinct CDR3 sequences, more than 7.5% found once. V gene TRBV11-2 combines with J gene TRBJ2-7, with 7 bases lining up with TRBD1. Sequenced material: CD8+ T cells sorted from PBMCs, taken 45 days after the yellow fever booster vaccination. This sequence was found in a man younger than 45 who received the YFV17D yellow fever vaccine. CDR3 nucleotide sequence: TGTGCCAGCAGCTGGGACAGTCCCTACGAGCAGTACTTC. Protein product: CASSWDSPYEQYF.